This is a list of T cell receptor beta chains from one sample in a study of beta chain features in type 1 diabetes. Data came from immunoSEQ multiplex PCR; TCRdb stores just in-frame clones and leaves some out. The data hold roughly 100,000 clones, with roughly 28% observed a single time. The sample consisted of central memory CD4+ T cells from blood. The receptors originated from a woman under 30 with type 1 diabetes. CDR3s include the opening cysteine and the closing phenylalanine or tryptophan. D genes are given only for firm matches. Only part of the rows carry a size: once, few, many, or a class if the clone is expanded.

abundance: few; v_gene: TRBV14; j_gene: TRBJ2-7; d_gene: TRBD1; CDR3nt: TGTGCCAGCAGCCAAGTTAGGACAGGGGGCGAGCAGTACTTC; CDR3aa: CASSQVRTGGEQYF
abundance: NA; v_gene: TRBV7-6; j_gene: TRBJ2-7; d_gene: TRBD1; CDR3nt: TGTGCCAGCAGCTTAGAGGGGGCGGACGTATACGAGCAGTACTTC; CDR3aa: CASSLEGADVYEQYF
abundance: few; v_gene: TRBV7-9; j_gene: TRBJ1-4; d_gene: NA; CDR3nt: TGTGCCAGCAGCGTTCAGGGGAATGAAAAACTGTTTTTT; CDR3aa: CASSVQGNEKLFF
abundance: NA; v_gene: TRBV5-4; j_gene: TRBJ1-1; d_gene: TRBD1; CDR3nt: TGTGCCAGCATCGGGGGGGGGACAGCGAACACTGAAGCTTTCTTT; CDR3aa: CASIGGGTANTEAFF
abundance: few; v_gene: TRBV18; j_gene: TRBJ1-1; d_gene: NA; CDR3nt: TGTGCCAGCTCACGAACCGGGAAAGAGAACACTGAAGCTTTCTTT; CDR3aa: CASSRTGKENTEAFF
abundance: NA; v_gene: TRBV30; j_gene: TRBJ2-1; d_gene: TRBD2; CDR3nt: TGTGCCTGGAGTAATACTAGAAGCGGGAGAGGGGATGAGCAGTTCTTC; CDR3aa: CAWSNTRSGRGDEQFF
abundance: few; v_gene: TRBV25-1; j_gene: TRBJ2-5; d_gene: TRBD2; CDR3nt: TGTGCCAGCAGTGTAGCAGCGGGAGAGGAGACCCAGTACTTC; CDR3aa: CASSVAAGEETQYF
abundance: NA; v_gene: TRBV11-2; j_gene: TRBJ2-4; d_gene: TRBD1; CDR3nt: TGTGCCAGCAGTTCGGCAGCCTACCCGGGACAGGGGGAAAACATTCAGTACTTC; CDR3aa: CASSSAAYPGQGENIQYF
abundance: NA; v_gene: TRBV18; j_gene: TRBJ2-3; d_gene: NA; CDR3nt: TGTGCCAGCTCACCACCGGCACCCACAGATACGCAGTATTTT; CDR3aa: CASSPPAPTDTQYF
abundance: NA; v_gene: TRBV9; j_gene: TRBJ2-1; d_gene: NA; CDR3nt: TGTGCCAGCAGCGTAGTTGGGAGGACCACCTACAATGAGCAGTTCTTC; CDR3aa: CASSVVGRTTYNEQFF
abundance: few; v_gene: TRBV10-1; j_gene: TRBJ2-2; d_gene: NA; CDR3nt: TGCGCCAGCAGTCCTAACACCGGGGAGCTGTTTTTT; CDR3aa: CASSPNTGELFF
abundance: NA; v_gene: TRBV19; j_gene: TRBJ1-2; d_gene: NA; CDR3nt: TGTGCCAGTAGTACCGGGAAGAGGCAGGGGTACTATGGCTACACCTTC; CDR3aa: CASSTGKRQGYYGYTF
abundance: NA; v_gene: TRBV30; j_gene: TRBJ1-1; d_gene: NA; CDR3nt: TGTGCCTGGGCGGGGGGCCGGGGACCGACTGAAGCTTTCTTT; CDR3aa: CAWAGGRGPTEAFF
abundance: few; v_gene: TRBV19; j_gene: TRBJ2-3; d_gene: TRBD2; CDR3nt: TGTGCCAGTAGTGTACCGACTAGCGGGAGTGATACGCAGTATTTT; CDR3aa: CASSVPTSGSDTQYF
abundance: few; v_gene: TRBV19; j_gene: TRBJ2-2; d_gene: TRBD2; CDR3nt: TGTGCCAGTAATGGCGGGAGAGGAGAGACCGGGGAGCTGTTTTTT; CDR3aa: CASNGGRGETGELFF
abundance: few; v_gene: TRBV29-1; j_gene: TRBJ1-2; d_gene: NA; CDR3nt: TGCAGCGTTGAGGGAAGGGGGTCTAACTATGGCTACACCTTC; CDR3aa: CSVEGRGSNYGYTF
abundance: NA; v_gene: TRBV5-1; j_gene: TRBJ2-2; d_gene: NA; CDR3nt: TGCGCCAGCAGCTTCCTCTCAGGGACCGGGGAGCTGTTTTTT; CDR3aa: CASSFLSGTGELFF
abundance: NA; v_gene: TRBV28; j_gene: TRBJ1-2; d_gene: TRBD1; CDR3nt: TGTGCCAGCAGTCCCCCGGACAGGGGGTATGGCTACACCTTC; CDR3aa: CASSPPDRGYGYTF
abundance: few; v_gene: TRBV28; j_gene: TRBJ1-1; d_gene: TRBD1; CDR3nt: TGTGCCAGCAGTCCCGGACAGGGGACAGGCCCTGAAGCTTTCTTT; CDR3aa: CASSPGQGTGPEAFF
abundance: NA; v_gene: TRBV5-4; j_gene: TRBJ1-2; d_gene: TRBD1; CDR3nt: TGTGCCAGCAGCTGGACAGGGGGCGAACACTATGGCTACACCTTC; CDR3aa: CASSWTGGEHYGYTF
abundance: NA; v_gene: TRBV5-1; j_gene: TRBJ2-5; d_gene: TRBD1; CDR3nt: TGCGCCAGCAGCCGGACAGGGGGAGAGACCCAGTACTTC; CDR3aa: CASSRTGGETQYF
abundance: NA; v_gene: TRBV19; j_gene: TRBJ1-5; d_gene: NA; CDR3nt: TGTGCCAGTAGAGTAACAGGACAGCCTATTAATCAGCCCCAGCATTTT; CDR3aa: CASRVTGQPINQPQHF
abundance: few; v_gene: TRBV11-2; j_gene: TRBJ1-1; d_gene: TRBD1; CDR3nt: TGTGCCAGCAGACGGACAGGGGTCACTGAAGCTTTCTTT; CDR3aa: CASRRTGVTEAFF
abundance: NA; v_gene: TRBV28; j_gene: TRBJ1-1; d_gene: NA; CDR3nt: TGTGCCAGCAGTCAGCAGGGTTTGACTGAAGCTTTCTTT; CDR3aa: CASSQQGLTEAFF